This T cell receptor (beta chain) was identified during a study of blood T cell repertoires in COVID-19 (TCRdb year 2020). In terms of the full investigation: The collaborator samples originated in the United States, Italy and Spain and spanned the acute and convalescent phases of COVID-19. The material from the prospective study consisted of cDNA or gDNA derived from T cells, B-cell-depleted T cells, or PBMCs. Where available, HLA class I and class II types were obtained from metadata supplied by the sample provider rather than from assay-based typing. The sample metadata nearly always contained a de-identified subject ID, COVID-19 status, age in years and sex. A freely available public database, intended as a resource for researchers studying the immune response to SARS-CoV-2, is where the repertoires were released. The dataset comprised deeply sampled blood TCRbeta repertoires from subjects exposed to, actively infected with, or recovered from COVID-19. The samples were drawn from two sources: the first 160 participants of the ongoing ImmuneRACE study, and over 1,000 subjects contributed by 6 global collaborators. General findings and caveats noted by the study authors: The quantity of clinical and demographic metadata differed by source and by participant and was supplied without curation.

The immunoSEQ Assay, a bias-controlled multiplex PCR, was used to amplify TCRbeta CDR3 regions from genomic DNA. The original pipeline was this. The number of nucleated cells in each sample was estimated from the amplification of reference gene primers within the assay. To quantify the absolute abundance of each unique TCRbeta CDR3 rearrangement, sequence reads were collapsed and filtered. For each sample, productive Simpson clonality was calculated by taking the square root of Simpson's diversity index across productive rearrangements. Entries here come from immuneACCESS through TCRdb and include only in-frame sequences with V and J called. Some clones fail to appear in such tables; in the studies checked, an unresolved V gene covers under half of the shortfall, and the cause of the remainder is unknown. Clonal size and the V and J genes are those of that table, whereas D and trimming came from the DNA. Across this sample there are under 250,000 clones, with 86% seen only once. The ten largest account for approximately 6% of the sample.

Turning to this clone: Its antigen is unknown. Qualities for individual bases were not recorded, and no much larger clone is one base off.

One collaborating source in Seattle enrolled patients during active infection and followed them longitudinally through the course of disease. Collaborating institutions collected whole blood in K2EDTA tubes following their own protocols. For TCRbeta analysis, collaborators shipped samples as frozen whole blood, isolated PBMCs, or DNA extracted from either of those sample types. In the germline V gene, CDR1 corresponds to LGHNA and CDR2 to YNFKEQ. At the junction V is shortened by 5 bases and J by 3 bases; bases outside the gene matches: 8. The CDR3 starts with the cysteine, ends with the phenylalanine, and has 15 residues. Just the 45-base CDR3 DNA is kept, in frame starting at base 1.

This TCR was sampled from a woman of 80 years or more with COVID-19, enrolled during active disease. In this chain, TRBV4-2 is recombined with TRBJ1-1, with 8 bases in between that match TRBD1. The sample comprised peripheral blood. The CDR3 protein sequence reads: CASSSGQGGDTEAFF. The sequenced DNA is TGTGCCAGCAGCTCCGGACAGGGTGGGGACACTGAAGCTTTCTTT.